This T cell receptor (beta chain) was sequenced during a study of cytomegalovirus exposure and HLA in healthy donors. Profiled with immunoSEQ multiplex PCR; TCRdb holds only in-frame clones, not every one. The data hold under 200,000 clones, with 70% to 90% observed a single time. Deletions cut 2 bases from V and 9 bases from J, with 13 bases between. CDR1 is LNHDA, CDR2 SQIVND, per germline (reference sequence). The CDR3 has 13 residues. This chain links TRBV19 with TRBJ2-5; tentatively, D is TRBD2 (6 bases). Sequenced material: PBMCs. This sequence was found in a woman between 18 and 29 years old in good health and CMV-seronegative. Here the CDR3 reads CASSITGPGAQYF. Here the CDR3 DNA reads TGTGCCAGTAGTATAACGGGGCCGGGGGCCCAGTACTTC.